This T cell receptor (beta chain) emerged from a study of T cells in Graves' hyperthyroidism and ophthalmopathy. General study results and limits: Prediction of ophthalmopathy progression came a median approximately 6 months pre-onset.

CDR1 is SGHAT, CDR2 FQNNGV, per germline. V was shortened by 5 bases and J by 0 bases, with 14 bases between the two germline ends. This CDR3 has 16 amino acids. This clonotype was counted many times. What it recognizes is unknown. Amplification targeted TCR beta CDR3 regions from RNA transcripts. A set of HTBI primers served as the primers for a first-round RT-PCR of the TCR CDR3. Each CDR3 protein is one row after TCRdb ran MiXCR on the multiplex PCR reads. The profile shows about 640,000 distinct CDR3 sequences, less than 25% of them singletons. The J gene is TRBJ2-1, the V gene TRBV11-2; D ambiguous. This TCR was sampled from a man younger than 45 with Graves' ophthalmopathy. Sequencing input: blood. The DNA for the CDR3 is TGTGCCAGCAGCACCCTCCGCGGACCCTCCTACAATGAGCAGTTCTTC. Protein sequence: CASSTLRGPSYNEQFF. The full variable domain, with the rest looked up from reference TRBV11-2 and TRBJ2-1, is EAGVAQSPRYKIIEKRQSVAFWCNPISGHATLYWYQQILGQGPKLLIQFQNNGVVDDSQLPKDRFSAERLKGVDSTLKIQPAKLEDSAVYLCASSTLRGPSYNEQFFGPGTRLTVL.